The clone carrying this T cell receptor beta chain was counted between two and nine times. As yet, its antigen is unknown. The germline V gene encodes CDR1 SGHRS and CDR2 YFSETQ. V gave up 0 bases and J gave up 2 bases, with 11 bases separating them. The CDR3 sequence is 15 residues long. These donors, healthy bone marrow donors, were studied. These data are taken from a study of cytomegalovirus exposure and HLA in healthy donors. Study-wide background: Inside one of the first data releases sat some 85 million unique TCRs taken from HLA-typed donors. Regarding the study as a whole: Excluded were some V segments that proved indistinguishable, including TRBV6-2 and TRBV6-3. According to an earlier analysis, most TCR beta V segments yielded productive rearrangements about 87% or about 30% of the time.

13 Jbeta primers and 60 Vbeta primers were used for the PCR. The data were produced by immunoSEQ multiplex PCR, yet TCRdb's version contains in-frame clones alone and is incomplete. The sample lists 150,000 to 200,000 clones, about 77% occurring once. The source is a woman aged 40 to 50 in good health and CMV-seropositive. Sequencing was carried out using PBMCs. The V call is TRBV5-1, the J call TRBJ1-2; D gene unclear. This chain's CDR3 is CASSLGPASNYGYTF. CDR3 DNA: TGCGCCAGCAGCTTGGGCCCCGCGTCCAACTATGGCTACACCTTC.